This T cell receptor beta chain came from a study of cytomegalovirus exposure and HLA in healthy donors. Study-wide findings and caveats: A later analysis by the authors found several of the most significant clusters apparently linked to common viral pathogens. For most TCR sequences rarity was the rule, although some public TCRs occurred in many donors. The study listed under 200 cytomegalovirus-associated TCR beta chains. An analysis that came later showed most CMV-associated TCR beta chains appearing HLA-restricted.

With 2 bases removed from V and 0 bases from J, the gap between germline ends came to 15 bases. Germline assignment: CDR1 SGHKS and CDR2 YYEKEE (reference sequence). The CDR3 covers 17 residues. This clone was seen only a few times. The antigen is unknown. Amplification used 60 Vbeta primers and 13 Jbeta primers. Clones were sequenced by immunoSEQ multiplex PCR, and TCRdb holds only the in-frame ones, with some missing. There are fewer than 250,000 clones in the sample; 75% to 90% occur only once, and less than 1.3% lies in the top ten. This receptor was obtained from a boy aged 2 to 10 in good health and CMV-seronegative. What was sequenced was PBMCs. V is TRBV5-5 and J is TRBJ1-3; D is perhaps TRBD1 (5 bases). The DNA of the CDR3 is TGTGCCAGCAGCTTCTCGGACACACCATCCTCTGGAAACACCATATATTTT. Its protein is CASSFSDTPSSGNTIYF.